The rows below give T cell receptor beta chains drawn from one sample of a study of control samples from healthy donors and cancer patients. Produced via immunoSEQ multiplex PCR; TCRdb's table is partial and in-frame only. Of about 79,000 clones listed, approximately 93% were seen once; the top ten hold roughly 1.2%. The sequencing input was PBMCs. These receptor sequences come from a woman between 40 and 55 years old with lung cancer. Each CDR3 is given with its conserved first and last residue. D genes are given only for firm matches. Clone sizes are given selectively: once, few, many, or a class where the clone is expanded.

CASSPGLAPGELFF,TGTGCCAGCAGTCCGGGACTAGCCCCCGGGGAGCTGTTTTTT,TRBV27,TRBD2,NA,TRBJ2-2,14
CASNLNPGETQYF,TGCGCCAGCAACCTGAACCCGGGGGAGACCCAGTACTTC,TRBV5-1,NA,NA,TRBJ2-5,13
CASSLVAGGDKSNTYEQYF,TGTGCCAGCAGCTTAGTCGCCGGGGGGGACAAATCAAATACCTACGAGCAGTACTTC,TRBV13,TRBD2,NA,TRBJ2-7,19
CASSSGAPLRSGGNQPQHF,TGTGCCAGCAGCTCCGGAGCCCCGCTAAGGAGTGGGGGCAATCAGCCCCAGCATTTT,TRBV7-8,NA,NA,TRBJ1-5,19
CASSPPLAGGLDNEQFF,TGTGCCAGCTCACCACCCCTCGCGGGGGGGTTAGACAATGAGCAGTTCTTC,TRBV18,TRBD2,NA,TRBJ2-1,17
CASSQPLLPRGNTIYF,TGTGCCAGCAGCCAACCTCTCTTGCCCCGGGGAAACACCATATATTTT,TRBV3-1/TRBV3-2,NA,NA,TRBJ1-3,16
CASSFGTGWMRGETQYF,TGTGCCAGCAGCTTTGGTACGGGATGGATGAGGGGGGAGACCCAGTACTTC,TRBV5-6,NA,NA,TRBJ2-5,17
CASSFPDRESSYEQYF,TGCGCCAGCAGCTTTCCGGACAGGGAGAGCTCCTACGAGCAGTACTTC,TRBV5-1,TRBD1,NA,TRBJ2-7,16
CSVEGPGARGYTF,TGCAGCGTTGAAGGCCCCGGGGCACGTGGCTACACCTTC,TRBV29-1,NA,NA,TRBJ1-2,13
CASSLEGGLYEQFF,TGTGCCAGCAGCTTAGAAGGGGGCCTCTATGAGCAGTTCTTC,TRBV7-2,TRBD1,NA,TRBJ2-1,14
CASLRGGKPQHF,TGTGCCAGCCTTCGAGGGGGCAAGCCCCAGCATTTT,TRBV28,TRBD1,NA,TRBJ1-5,12
CASSLLNSPLHF,TGTGCCAGCAGCTTACTGAATTCACCCCTCCACTTT,TRBV11-2,NA,NA,TRBJ1-6,12
CASSVGTGWSPLHF,TGTGCCAGCAGCGTAGGGACAGGGTGGTCACCCCTCCACTTT,TRBV9,TRBD1,NA,TRBJ1-6,14
CASSSLGQHTGELFF,TGTGCCAGCAGCTCCTTGGGACAGCACACCGGGGAGCTGTTTTTT,TRBV11-1,TRBD1,NA,TRBJ2-2,15
CAIKGAGDTEAFF,TGTGCCATCAAAGGAGCAGGGGACACTGAAGCTTTCTTT,TRBV10-3,NA,once,TRBJ1-1,13
CASSLNLETQYF,TGCGCCAGCAGCTTAAACCTAGAGACCCAGTACTTC,TRBV5-1,NA,NA,TRBJ2-5,12
CSVLLQGVTGNTIYF,TGCAGCGTTCTTCTACAGGGGGTAACTGGAAACACCATATATTTT,TRBV29-1,TRBD1,few,TRBJ1-3,15
CASSHLWGDTEAFF,TGTGCCAGCAGCCATCTATGGGGTGACACTGAAGCTTTCTTT,TRBV3-1/TRBV3-2,NA,NA,TRBJ1-1,14
CASSPSGTRREAFF,TGTGCCAGCAGCCCCTCGGGCACCCGAAGGGAAGCTTTCTTT,TRBV21-1,NA,NA,TRBJ1-1,14
CASSPKSLTDDSNQPQHF,TGTGCCAGCTCACCCAAGTCACTGACGGATGATAGCAATCAGCCCCAGCATTTT,TRBV18,NA,NA,TRBJ1-5,18
CASSFSENTEAFF,TGTGCCAGCAGTTTCTCGGAGAACACTGAAGCTTTCTTT,TRBV12-3/TRBV12-4,NA,NA,TRBJ1-1,13
CAIRGTGQGSSYEQYF,TGTGCCATCAGGGGTACGGGGCAGGGGTCCTCCTACGAGCAGTACTTC,TRBV10-3,NA,NA,TRBJ2-7,16
CASARGKVGSPYNSPLHF,TGTGCCAGCGCCCGAGGGAAAGTCGGCAGCCCCTATAACTCACCCCTCCACTTT,TRBV21-1,NA,NA,TRBJ1-6,18
CASSVATRGGSNTGELFF,TGTGCCAGCAGCGTAGCTACACGGGGAGGTTCTAACACCGGGGAGCTGTTTTTT,TRBV9,NA,NA,TRBJ2-2,18
CASSFHGELFF,TGTGCCAGCAGCTTTCACGGGGAGCTGTTTTTT,TRBV5-4,NA,NA,TRBJ2-2,11
CASSQTGRLLAFF,TGTGCCAGCAGCCAAACAGGGAGGCTTTTAGCTTTCTTT,TRBV11-2,NA,NA,TRBJ1-1,13
CASSLEPGDSPLHF,TGCGCCAGCAGCTTGGAGCCCGGCGATTCACCCCTCCACTTT,TRBV5-1,NA,NA,TRBJ1-6,14
CASSIIEDGNSPLHF,TGTGCCAGCAGCATTATAGAGGACGGTAATTCACCCCTCCACTTT,TRBV3-1/TRBV3-2,NA,once,TRBJ1-6,15
CASGGQTSNTEAFF,TGTGCCAGCGGGGGACAGACATCAAACACTGAAGCTTTCTTT,TRBV9,TRBD1,NA,TRBJ1-1,14
CAISDPQGAADTQYF,TGTGCCATCAGTGACCCGCAGGGGGCCGCAGATACGCAGTATTTT,TRBV10-3,TRBD1,NA,TRBJ2-3,15
CASSFTPRDSSGNTIYF,TGTGCCAGCAGCTTTACCCCCCGGGACAGCTCTGGAAACACCATATATTTT,TRBV7-8,TRBD1,NA,TRBJ1-3,17
CASSYDGTNQPQHF,TGTGCCAGCAGTTACGACGGGACCAATCAGCCCCAGCATTTT,TRBV6-5,NA,NA,TRBJ1-5,14
CASSFSGFEQYF,TGCGCCAGCAGCTTTTCCGGGTTCGAGCAGTACTTC,TRBV5-1,NA,NA,TRBJ2-7,12
CASSQGTGDTGELFF,TGTGCCAGCAGCCAGGGGACAGGGGACACCGGGGAGCTGTTTTTT,TRBV3-1/TRBV3-2,TRBD1,NA,TRBJ2-2,15
CASSPNWGGEKLFF,TGTGCCAGCAGCCCGAATTGGGGTGGAGAAAAACTGTTTTTT,TRBV11-1,NA,NA,TRBJ1-4,14
CASSLVGPYGYTF,TGTGCCAGCAGCTTAGTTGGGCCCTATGGCTACACCTTC,TRBV7-9,NA,NA,TRBJ1-2,13
CASSFSRDTEAFF,TGTGCCAGCAGTTTTTCGAGGGACACTGAAGCTTTCTTT,TRBV12-3/TRBV12-4,NA,once,TRBJ1-1,13
CASSEYGGASNQPQHF,TGTGCCAGCAGTGAATACGGAGGGGCCAGCAATCAGCCCCAGCATTTT,TRBV6-1,NA,NA,TRBJ1-5,16
CASSLASGYEQYF,TGTGCCAGCAGTTTAGCTAGCGGCTACGAGCAGTACTTC,TRBV27,TRBD2,NA,TRBJ2-7,13